A selection of T cell receptor beta chains follows, all from one sample in a study of blood T cell repertoires in COVID-19. Assay: immunoSEQ multiplex PCR; the TCRdb copy retains only in-frame clones and omits some. The sample shows 200,000 to 250,000 clones, about 91% of them seen only once. The sequenced sample was PBMCs or T cells enriched from blood (not recorded which). The receptors shown here come from a woman aged 45 to 65 with acute COVID-19. Each CDR3 is given with its conserved first and last residue. D genes are given only for firm matches. The size field is filled for only some rows; it gives once, few, many or a size class.

J	size	D	V	CDR3	DNA
TRBJ2-3	NA	NA	TRBV10-3	CAISEFQRSTDTQYF	TGTGCCATCAGTGAGTTCCAGCGGTCCACAGATACGCAGTATTTT
TRBJ1-4	NA	TRBD1	TRBV12-3/TRBV12-4	CASSSDRREKLFF	TGTGCCAGCAGTTCGGACAGGAGAGAAAAACTGTTTTTT
TRBJ2-7	NA	NA	TRBV5-4	CASSFPGGHLGSYEQYF	TGTGCCAGCAGCTTTCCGGGGGGACATCTGGGGTCCTACGAGCAGTACTTC
TRBJ2-1	NA	NA	TRBV3-1/TRBV3-2	CASSHDYLEQFF	TGTGCCAGCAGCCACGACTACCTAGAGCAGTTCTTC
TRBJ1-2	NA	NA	TRBV18	CASSPARGTGNYGYTF	TGTGCCAGCTCACCGGCCCGGGGAACAGGGAACTATGGCTACACCTTC
TRBJ1-4	few	NA	TRBV2	CASGSAGTHEKLFF	TGTGCCAGCGGCAGCGCCGGGACACATGAAAAACTGTTTTTT
TRBJ2-5	NA	TRBD1	TRBV13	CASSTRTGMETQYF	TGTGCCAGCAGCACCAGGACAGGGATGGAGACCCAGTACTTC
TRBJ1-2	NA	TRBD1	TRBV5-4	CASSTDIGQGYGYTF	TGTGCCAGCAGCACGGACATTGGACAGGGCTATGGCTACACCTTC
TRBJ2-7	NA	NA	TRBV7-9	CASSSQQSYEQYF	TGTGCCAGCAGCTCTCAACAGTCCTACGAGCAGTACTTC
TRBJ1-1	NA	TRBD1	TRBV6-4	CARGQDRTEAFF	TGTGCCAGGGGACAGGATCGGACTGAAGCTTTCTTT
TRBJ1-2	NA	TRBD1	TRBV19	CASSIGDRRYGYTF	TGTGCCAGTAGTATCGGGGACAGGCGGTATGGCTACACCTTC
TRBJ1-5	once	NA	TRBV11-2	CASSLGTSNQPQHF	TGTGCCAGCAGCTTGGGCACGAGCAATCAGCCCCAGCATTTT
TRBJ1-3	few	NA	TRBV10-1	CARRQTLSSGNTIYF	TGCGCCAGACGACAGACCCTAAGCTCTGGAAACACCATATATTTT
TRBJ1-6	NA	NA	TRBV5-1	CASSSDSSSYNSPLHF	TGCGCCAGCAGTTCCGACAGTAGCTCCTATAATTCACCCCTCCACTTT
TRBJ2-1	NA	NA	TRBV7-2	CASSLQTGVYNEQFF	TGTGCCAGCAGCTTACAAACGGGAGTCTACAATGAGCAGTTCTTC
TRBJ1-5	NA	TRBD1	TRBV27	CASSGTGSFQPQHF	TGTGCCAGCAGTGGGACAGGGTCTTTTCAGCCCCAGCATTTT
TRBJ2-3	NA	TRBD2	TRBV9	CASSVVSSGREVEF	TGTGCCAGCAGCGTAGTTTCTAGCGGGAGAGAGGTGGAGTTT
TRBJ1-5	NA	TRBD1	TRBV29-1	CSVGDRGRNQPQHF	TGCAGCGTTGGGGACAGGGGGAGAAATCAGCCCCAGCATTTT